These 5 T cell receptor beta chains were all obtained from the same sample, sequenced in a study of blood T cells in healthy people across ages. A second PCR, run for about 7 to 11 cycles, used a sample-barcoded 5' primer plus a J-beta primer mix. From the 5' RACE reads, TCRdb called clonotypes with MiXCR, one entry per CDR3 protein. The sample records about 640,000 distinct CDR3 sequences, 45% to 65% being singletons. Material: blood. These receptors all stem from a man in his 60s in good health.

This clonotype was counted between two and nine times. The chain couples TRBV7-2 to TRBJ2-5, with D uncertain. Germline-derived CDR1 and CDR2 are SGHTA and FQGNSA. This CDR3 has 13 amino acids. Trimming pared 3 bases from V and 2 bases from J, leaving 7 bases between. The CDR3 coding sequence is TGTGCCAGCAGCTTTACAGTACAAGAGACCCAGTACTTC. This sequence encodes CASSFTVQETQYF.

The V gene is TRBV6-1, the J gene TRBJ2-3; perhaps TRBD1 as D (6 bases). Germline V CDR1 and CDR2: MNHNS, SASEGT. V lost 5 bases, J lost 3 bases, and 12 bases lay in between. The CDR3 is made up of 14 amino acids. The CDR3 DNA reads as TGTGCCAGCAGTTGGACAGCTCGGACAGATACGCAGTATTTT. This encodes CASSWTARTDTQYF.

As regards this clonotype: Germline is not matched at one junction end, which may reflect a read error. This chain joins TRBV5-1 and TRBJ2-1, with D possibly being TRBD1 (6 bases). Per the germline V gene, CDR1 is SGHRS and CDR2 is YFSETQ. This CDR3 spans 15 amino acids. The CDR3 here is CASSLQGPSNNEQFF. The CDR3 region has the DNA TGCGCCAGCAGCTTACAGGGACCCTCCAACAATGAGCAGTTCTTC.

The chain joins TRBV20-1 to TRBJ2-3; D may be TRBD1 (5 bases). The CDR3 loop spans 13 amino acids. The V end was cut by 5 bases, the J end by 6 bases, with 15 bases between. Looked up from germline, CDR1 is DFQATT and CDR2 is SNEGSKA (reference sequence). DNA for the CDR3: TGCAGTGCTCCCGTCTCAGGGTCGGATACGCAGTATTTT. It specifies CSAPVSGSDTQYF.

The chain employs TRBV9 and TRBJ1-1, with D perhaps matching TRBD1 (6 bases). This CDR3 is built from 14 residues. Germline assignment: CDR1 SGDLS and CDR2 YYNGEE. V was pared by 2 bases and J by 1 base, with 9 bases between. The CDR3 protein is CASSVMTGNTEAFF. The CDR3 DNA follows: TGTGCCAGCAGCGTCATGACAGGGAACACTGAAGCTTTCTTT.